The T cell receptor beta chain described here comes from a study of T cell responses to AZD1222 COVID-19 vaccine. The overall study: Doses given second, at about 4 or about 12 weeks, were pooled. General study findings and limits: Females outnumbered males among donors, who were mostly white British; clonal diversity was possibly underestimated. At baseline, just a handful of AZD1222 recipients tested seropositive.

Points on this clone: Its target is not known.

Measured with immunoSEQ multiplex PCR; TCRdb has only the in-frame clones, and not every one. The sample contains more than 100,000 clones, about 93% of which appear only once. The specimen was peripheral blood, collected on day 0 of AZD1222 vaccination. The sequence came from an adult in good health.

The DNA of the CDR3 is TGTGCCAGCAGCTCGAGGGGTGGCGGGACTAGCGGGAGGGCCGGGGAGCTGTTTTTT. Protein product: CASSSRGGGTSGRAGELFF. The V and J genes are TRBV7-2 and TRBJ2-2, with 16 bases that match TRBD2. The CDR3 runs 19 residues. Germline V CDR1 and CDR2: SGHTA, FQGNSA. V dropped 4 bases and J dropped 6; count of bases not matched to a gene: 11.